This is a list of T cell receptor beta chains from one sample in a study of cytomegalovirus exposure and HLA in healthy donors. Using immunoSEQ multiplex PCR, the repertoire was profiled, and TCRdb retains in-frame clones only, with some absent. The sample includes roughly 120,000 clones, 90% to 95% seen only once; the top ten take approximately 1.3%. Source material: PBMCs. The receptors here all came from a woman between 18 and 29 years old in good health and CMV-seronegative. Both conserved end residues are part of each CDR3.

TRBV30 CAWNRGRGNTIYF
TRBV6-1 CASRVDGRNYGYTF
TRBV25-1 CASTSGGLEKLFF
TRBV30 CAWRGSGGTGELFF
TRBV7-9 CASSPPGFSTEAFF
TRBV28 CASTPLGQPRYEQYF
TRBV30 CAWTSTDTQYF
TRBV6-5 CASRGQTNEKLFF
TRBV27 CASSLEGRGALREQYF
TRBV12-5 CASGFTLQEGLLNTEAFF
TRBV11-2 CASSQGFNEKLFF
TRBV28 CASSAQPDGHYGYTF
TRBV5-1 CASSLSGTQLREAFF
TRBV7-3 CASSLNSYYEQYF
TRBV6-6 CASNRDRGLDTEAFF
TRBV30 CAWDPGQGYEQYF
TRBV18 CASSSWTSGRFRLQDEQFF
TRBV27 CASSRQGEEKLFF
TRBV5-6 CASSPGQGENEKLFF
TRBV6-4 CASRQGLGTEAFF